Given below is one TCR beta chain in context. This record belongs to a study of OX40 agonist ivuxolimab in advanced cancers. Generated by immunoSEQ multiplex PCR, the TCRdb table keeps only in-frame clones and is missing some. The sample yields 50,000 to 70,000 clones, 80% to 90% seen once. This CDR3 spans 13 amino acids. The germline V gene encodes CDR1 SGHTA and CDR2 FQGTGA. Trimming pared 1 base from V and 5 bases from J, leaving 9 bases between. The rearrangement uses TRBV7-3 and TRBJ2-7, with D uncertain. Sequencing was performed on CD4+ or CD8+ T cells sorted from blood, taken in a trial of the OX40 agonist ivuxolimab. This sequence originates from an adult with an advanced solid tumor such as melanoma, head and neck, liver or kidney cancer. This CDR3 is CASSLMSQDEQYF. The CDR3 nucleotides read TGTGCCAGCAGCTTAATGAGCCAAGACGAGCAGTACTTC.